This T cell receptor (beta chain) is from a study of blood T cell repertoires in COVID-19. Turning to the study itself: T cells, B-cell-depleted T cells, or PBMCs provided the cDNA or gDNA that served as material.

This CDR3 has 13 amino acids. Germline V gives CDR1 SGHTA, CDR2 FQGNSA. V was shortened by 5 bases and J by 7 bases, with 15 bases between the two germline ends. The cohort comprised adults aged about 18 to 100 years residing in approximately 22 US areas. Researchers sorted participants into cohorts using their self-reported clinical history. Source study methods: For nucleated cells, counts were estimated from reference gene primer amplification. TCRdb keeps only in-frame clones here, not all; method: immunoSEQ multiplex PCR. V and J calls and clone size are those listed in that table; D and trimming were worked out from the DNA. The sample includes around 300,000 clones, around 90% seen only once; the top ten take around 1.1%.

Sequenced input: PBMCs or T cells enriched from blood (not recorded which). The chain uses TRBV7-2 and TRBJ2-7; D not certain. The TCR comes from a woman aged 25 to 39 who had recovered from COVID-19. CDR3 amino acids: CASSASVPREQYF. CDR3 DNA: TGTGCCAGCAGCGCTTCTGTGCCGCGGGAGCAGTACTTC.